The TCR beta chain under discussion was sequenced for a study of beta chain features in type 1 diabetes. Findings and limits, study-wide: TCRB CDR3s from Type 1 diabetes patients were moderately but significantly shorter in all four CD4+ subsets.

Expressed TCRB transcripts were sequenced, since all the RNA that had been isolated was reverse transcribed. TCRdb's table, derived via immunoSEQ multiplex PCR, lists solely in-frame clones and lacks some. In the table there are roughly 150,000 clones, approximately 10% of which are singletons. This clone occurred a few times. Its target is not known. Sample: central memory CD4+ T cells from blood. This clonotype was sampled from a woman in her thirties with type 1 diabetes.

CDR3 loop: CSVDDGDRGPDTQYF. CDR3 coding DNA: TGCAGCGTTGACGATGGGGACAGGGGGCCAGATACGCAGTATTTT. The chain combines TRBV29-1 with TRBJ2-3; 12 bases are a match to TRBD1. The length of the CDR3 is 15 residues. The J segment lost 4 bases and the V segment lost 3 bases, leaving 5 bases of the junction unmatched. CDR1 and CDR2 (germline): SQVTM, ANQGSEA.